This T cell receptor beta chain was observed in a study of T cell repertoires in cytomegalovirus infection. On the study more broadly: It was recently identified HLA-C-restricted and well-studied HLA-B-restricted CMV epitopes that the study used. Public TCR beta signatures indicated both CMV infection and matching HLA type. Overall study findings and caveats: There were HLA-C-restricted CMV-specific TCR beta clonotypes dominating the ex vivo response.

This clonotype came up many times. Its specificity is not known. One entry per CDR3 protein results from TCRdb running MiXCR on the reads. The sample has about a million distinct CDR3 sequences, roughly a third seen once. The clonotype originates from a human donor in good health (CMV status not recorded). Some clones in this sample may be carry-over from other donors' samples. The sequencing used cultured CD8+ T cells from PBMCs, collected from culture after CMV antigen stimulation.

The CDR3 nucleotides are TGTGCCAGCAGCTCGAGGGCGGGTTGGGAGACCCAGTACTTC. It translates to CASSSRAGWETQYF. The chain couples TRBV7-2 to TRBJ2-5; possibly TRBD2 for D (5 bases). Germline values: CDR1 SGHTA, CDR2 FQGNSA. V dropped 4 bases and J dropped 5 bases, with 14 bases sitting between them. This CDR3 is 14 amino acids long.